These T cell receptor beta chains were read from a single sample in a study of blood T cells in healthy people across ages. One entry per CDR3 protein results from TCRdb running MiXCR on the 5' RACE reads. The sample consists of some 690,000 distinct CDR3 sequences, 20% to 25% of them appearing once. The sample was blood. These receptors originate from an older man in good health. Each CDR3 is given with its conserved first and last residue. The order of the fields is D gene, J gene, V gene, clone size, CDR3 DNA, CDR3 protein. The D gene is left open where the match is weak. Clone size is shown for a subset of rows, as once, few, many or a class of expanded clone.

.,TRBJ2-3,TRBV29-1,few,TGCAGCGTTAGATTTCGGGCGGAGAGCACAGATACGCAGTATTTT,CSVRFRAESTDTQYF
TRBD1,TRBJ2-7,TRBV28,few,TGTGCCAGCAGTTACCTCCGGACAGGTCGGAATGAGCGGTTCTTC,CASSYLRTGRNERFF
TRBD1,TRBJ2-5,TRBV12-3/TRBV12-4,many,TGTGCCAGCAGTTTAGGGGACAGCTCCCCCCAAGAGACCCAGTACTTC,CASSLGDSSPQETQYF
.,TRBJ1-3,TRBV7-3,.,TGTGCCAGCAGCATCTCTCATTGGCCCTCTGGAAACACCATATATTTT,CASSISHWPSGNTIYF
TRBD1,TRBJ2-3,TRBV20-1,.,TGCAGTGCTAGGGACAGGGTTGTCACAGATACGCAGTATTTT,CSARDRVVTDTQYF
.,TRBJ1-1,TRBV9,few,TGTGCCAGCAGGCCGGGACACCTGAACACTGAAGCTTTCTTT,CASRPGHLNTEAFF
.,TRBJ1-6,TRBV7-2,few,TGTGCCAGCAGCTCCCAAGGGATAGCAGTATCGACGTCACCCCTCCACTTT,CASSSQGIAVSTSPLHF
.,TRBJ2-7,TRBV10-3,.,TGTGCCATCAGTGAGTCTACGACGGTCTCCTACGAGCAGTACTTC,CAISESTTVSYEQYF
.,TRBJ1-4,TRBV19,.,TGTGCCAGTACCAGGACGGGCCTTTATGAAAAACTGTTTTTT,CASTRTGLYEKLFF
TRBD2,TRBJ2-5,TRBV7-2,few,TGTGCCAGCAGCCCACAGCCCCCTCGACTAGCCAAAAAAGAGACCCAGTACTTC,CASSPQPPRLAKKETQYF
.,TRBJ2-3,TRBV5-4,.,TGTGCCAGCAGCTTGGAAACGAGAACTACAGATACGCAGTATTTT,CASSLETRTTDTQYF
TRBD1,TRBJ2-5,TRBV27,few,TGTGCCAGCAGTTTATCCGGCCGGGACAGGGTTTTGGCCTACGAGCGGTACTTC,CASSLSGRDRVLAYERYF
TRBD1,TRBJ1-4,TRBV7-9,many,TGTGCCAGCAGTCTGGGACAGGGTAATGAAAAACTGTTTTTT,CASSLGQGNEKLFF
.,TRBJ1-4,TRBV20-1,.,TGCAGTGCTAACCGACCTGCAACTAATGAAAAACTGTTTTTT,CSANRPATNEKLFF
.,TRBJ1-1,TRBV20-1,.,TGCAGTGTTGGGGGTTTGGGGCTGGGGAACACTGAAGCTTTCTTT,CSVGGLGLGNTEAFF
.,TRBJ2-7,TRBV28,.,TGTGCCAGCAGTCCAACCGCGGGTCGGTGGTACGAGCAGTACTTC,CASSPTAGRWYEQYF
TRBD2,TRBJ2-3,TRBV12-3/TRBV12-4,few,TGTGCCAGCAGTTTGTTGGCTAGCGGGGGCACTACAGATACGCAGTATTTT,CASSLLASGGTTDTQYF
TRBD1,TRBJ2-4,TRBV5-1,many,TGCGCCAGCAGCTTGGAGGGGGCCCTAGCCAAAAACATTCAGTACTTC,CASSLEGALAKNIQYF
.,TRBJ1-1,TRBV5-1,.,TGCGCCAGCAGCTTGGTCGCAGTCCAGAACACTGAAGCTTTCTTT,CASSLVAVQNTEAFF
TRBD2,TRBJ2-2,TRBV7-9,few,TGTGCCAGCAGTCCCGATAAACCGGGACTAGTCCCCTCCGGGGAGCTGTTTTTT,CASSPDKPGLVPSGELFF